The 24 T cell receptor beta chains listed next were all sequenced from one sample in a study of blood T cell repertoires in COVID-19. Assay used: immunoSEQ multiplex PCR; TCRdb lists only in-frame clones, some missing. This sample has about 240,000 clones, with 75% to 90% found just once. Sequencing input: peripheral blood. The receptors stem from a man aged 60-69 years who had recovered from COVID-19.

The chain carries TRBV15 and TRBJ2-3; a possible D gene is TRBD1 (6 bases). V shed 3 bases and J shed 2 bases, with 18 bases lying between them. The germline V gene encodes CDR1 LNHNV and CDR2 YYDKDF (reference sequence). The CDR3 runs to 17 residues. The CDR3, as DNA: TGTGCCACCAGCAGGGGGGCAGGGTGGGAGATCACAGATACGCAGTATTTT. It codes for CATSRGAGWEITDTQYF.

The V gene is TRBV6-6, the J gene TRBJ2-5; D is ambiguous. This CDR3 contains 13 residues. Germline V gene data show CDR1 as MNHNY and CDR2 as SVGAGI (reference sequence). The V gene lost 1 base and the J gene lost 2 bases, with 5 bases spanning the gap. The CDR3 is CASSYYRQETQYF. CDR3 nucleotide sequence: TGTGCCAGCAGTTACTACAGACAAGAGACCCAGTACTTC.

This rearrangement joins TRBV6-1 to TRBJ1-3; D ambiguous. The CDR3 loop spans 18 amino acids. Trimming stripped 0 bases from V and 1 base from J, with 16 bases between. CDR1 MNHNS and CDR2 SASEGT come from the germline V gene. The CDR3 DNA follows: TGTGCCAGCAGTGAAGCGCGAGACTCTACTAGGTCTGGAAACACCATATATTTT. Protein sequence: CASSEARDSTRSGNTIYF.

The chain joins TRBV30 to TRBJ2-7, with 11 nucleotides matching TRBD2. The germline V gene encodes CDR1 GTSNPN and CDR2 SVGIG (reference sequence). The junction had 1 base not matched to a gene; V was cut back by 2 bases and J by 4 bases. CDR3 size: 13 residues. CDR3 protein: CAWSTSGGYEQYF. CDR3 sequence (DNA): TGTGCCTGGAGTACTAGCGGGGGATACGAGCAGTACTTC.

The genes are TRBV6-1 and TRBJ2-3, with D possibly being TRBD2 (6 bases). The CDR3 is 16 residues long. Trimming pared 3 bases from V and 1 base from J, leaving 14 bases between. Germline CDR1 reads MNHNS; CDR2 reads SASEGT. The CDR3 reads CASSDTGRRRTDTQYF. The DNA of the CDR3 is TGTGCCAGCAGTGACACGGGGAGGAGACGCACAGATACGCAGTATTTT.

The V call is TRBV5-4, the J call TRBJ2-2; TRBD1 is a possible D gene (6 bases). Trimming removed 2 bases at V and 5 bases at J, with 10 bases between. This CDR3 contains 14 residues. CDR1 is SGHNT, CDR2 YYREEE, per germline (reference sequence). The CDR3 nucleotides read TGTGCCAGCAGCTTAACAGGGCAAACCGGGGAGCTGTTTTTT. It encodes CASSLTGQTGELFF.

This clone occurred once. V gene TRBV5-6 combines with J gene TRBJ2-7; TRBD1 matches at 10 bases. Trimming removed 2 bases from V and 0 bases from J; junction bases left unmatched: 14. Per the germline V gene, CDR1 is SGHDT and CDR2 is YYEEEE. The CDR3 consists of 19 residues. In DNA form, the CDR3 reads TGTGCCAGCAGCTTTGGGACAGGGGCTTTTCTCCTCATCTCCTACGAGCAGTACTTC. It translates to CASSFGTGAFLLISYEQYF. Full variable domain (rest looked up from reference TRBV5-6 and TRBJ2-7): DAGVTQSPTHLIKTRGQQVTLRCSPKSGHDTVSWYQQALGQGPQFIFQYYEEEERQRGNFPDRFSGHQFPNYSSELNVNALLLGDSALYLCASSFGTGAFLLISYEQYFGPGTRLTVT.

The chain carries TRBV7-9 and TRBJ2-5; TRBD1 matches at 9 bases. J lost 7 bases, V lost 5 bases, and 5 bases had no gene match. Germline CDR1 and CDR2: SEHNR and FQNEAQ (reference sequence). The CDR3 is made up of 13 amino acids. The chain's CDR3 is CASSLTGGWTQYF. The CDR3 DNA reads as TGTGCCAGCAGCCTGACAGGGGGTTGGACCCAGTACTTC.

This chain links TRBV10-3 with TRBJ2-7; TRBD1 is a possible D gene (5 bases). The CDR3 sequence is 13 residues long. In germline, CDR1 is ENHRY, CDR2 SYGVKD. Trimming removed 6 bases at V and 3 bases at J, with 12 bases between. In nucleotides, the CDR3 is TGTGCCATCAGAGCCGACAGTTTCTACGAGCAGTACTTC. Protein sequence: CAIRADSFYEQYF.

CDR3 in amino acids: CASSLGGQDTEAFF. CDR3 bases: TGCGCCAGCAGCTTGGGGGGCCAGGACACTGAAGCTTTCTTT. This sequence joins TRBV5-1 and TRBJ1-1; D possibly corresponds to TRBD1 (5 bases). V was trimmed by 0 bases and J by 3 bases, leaving 9 bases between them. The CDR3 consists of 14 residues. CDR1 and CDR2 (germline): SGHRS, YFSETQ.

V gene TRBV24-1 combines with J gene TRBJ2-7; 8 nucleotides match TRBD1. CDR3 size: 19 residues. CDR1 is KGHDR and CDR2 is SFDVKD in the germline V gene. Unmatched junction bases numbered 23, after V lost 9 bases and J lost 2 bases. CDR3 bases: TGTGCCACCTCAACGAGGACAGGGCGAGGCCCAGGTTACCCCTACGAGCAGTACGTC. Protein sequence: CATSTRTGRGPGYPYEQYV.

The gene calls are TRBV18 and TRBJ1-1; no reliable D call. The CDR3 is made up of 15 amino acids. The germline CDR1 and CDR2 sequences are KGHSH and LQKENI. With 5 bases removed from V and 1 base from J, the gap between germline ends came to 14 bases. The DNA of the CDR3 is TGTGCCAGCTCAGCCGGGTGGGGAGGGAACACTGAAGCTTTCTTT. The encoded protein is CASSAGWGGNTEAFF.

The chain couples TRBV19 to TRBJ2-2; D might be TRBD1 (5 bases). V lost 4 bases and J lost 7, with 25 bases in between. This CDR3 contains 18 residues. Germline assignment: CDR1 LNHDA and CDR2 SQIVND (reference sequence). As DNA, the CDR3 is TGTGCCAGTAGTAACCGCCAGGGTTTTAAGCTTCCCCTCGGGGAGCTGTTTTTT. Its protein product is CASSNRQGFKLPLGELFF.

The chain recombines TRBV30 with TRBJ1-4; tentative D call: TRBD1 (5 bases). Germline V CDR1 and CDR2: GTSNPN, SVGIG (reference sequence). CDR3 length equals 13 residues. Trimming cost V 1 base and J 7 bases, with 10 bases left between them. The CDR3 region has the DNA TGTGCCTGGAGTGGCAGGGAGGGTGAAAAACTGTTTTTT. Translated: CAWSGREGEKLFF.

J is TRBJ2-7 and V is TRBV7-8; unclear D gene. The CDR3 has 13 residues. V was cut by 3 bases and J by 0 bases, with 6 bases left in between. From germline, CDR1 is SGHVS and CDR2 FQNEAQ. CDR3 DNA sequence: TGTGCCAGCAGCTTTCGTAGCTCCTACGAGCAGTACTTC. Translation gives CASSFRSSYEQYF.

This clone is termed medium-sized. The V call is TRBV7-8, the J call TRBJ1-4; no firm D call. CDR3 size: 15 residues. Trimming took 1 base from V and 8 from J, leaving 14 bases between them. Germline CDR1 reads SGHVS; CDR2 reads FQNEAQ. The CDR3 DNA reads as TGTGCCAGCAGCTTAGAGGCGGGCCTTGGGGAAAAACTGTTTTTT. It encodes CASSLEAGLGEKLFF.

The chain has TRBV6-6 and TRBJ2-7; D call uncertain. Germline V gene sequence: CDR1 MNHNY, CDR2 SVGAGI (reference sequence). Trimming took off 8 bases at V and 0 bases at J, with 11 bases between the two ends. The CDR3 covers 13 residues. CDR3 nucleotides: TGTGCCAGCCGAACCGACACCTCCTACGAGCAGTACGTC. Translation: CASRTDTSYEQYV.

This clone came up once. This chain joins TRBV7-6 and TRBJ2-6; D perhaps matches TRBD2 (7 bases). This CDR3 contains 18 residues. Germline V gene lookup returns CDR1 SGHVS and CDR2 FNYEAQ. V lost 2 bases and J lost 0, with 14 bases in between. The CDR3 nucleotides are TGTGCCAGCAGCTTACGGTGGGGGGGCCTCTCTGGGGCCAACGTCCTGACTTTC. This translates into CASSLRWGGLSGANVLTF. Using reference TRBV7-6 and TRBJ2-6 for the parts outside the CDR3, the full variable domain is GAGVSQSPRYKVTKRGQDVALRCDPISGHVSLYWYRQALGQGPEFLTYFNYEAQQDKSGLPNDRFSAERPEGSISTLTIQRTEQRDSAMYRCASSLRWGGLSGANVLTFGAGSRLTVL.

This chain links TRBV11-2 with TRBJ2-1, with TRBD1 matching 9 bases. CDR3 length: 17 amino acids. Per germline, CDR1 SGHAT and CDR2 FQNNGV. V trimming: 0 bases; J trimming: 8 bases; junction bases outside the gene matches: 11. The CDR3 nucleotides read TGTGCCAGCAGCTTAGACTTAACAGGGGGCCGTCGGGATGAGCAGTTCTTC. Its translation is CASSLDLTGGRRDEQFF.

The chain is built from TRBV10-3 and TRBJ2-7; 7 bases map to TRBD1. V lost 8 bases to trimming and J lost 4 bases; unmatched junction nucleotides: 5. The germline CDR1 and CDR2 sequences are ENHRY and SYGVKD. This CDR3 is 12 amino acids long. CDR3 DNA: TGTGCCATCGGCGACAGGGATTACGAGCAGTACGTC. The encoded protein is CAIGDRDYEQYV.

The chain joins TRBV10-3 to TRBJ1-2, with 7 bases identical to TRBD1. V gave up 4 bases and J gave up 4 bases; unmatched junction bases: 0. Germline V gene sequence: CDR1 ENHRY, CDR2 SYGVKD. The CDR3 is made up of 12 amino acids. The CDR3 DNA is TGTGCCATCAGTGCAGGGGGCTATGGCTACACCTTC. It is translated as CAISAGGYGYTF.

The CDR3 nucleotides are TGTGCCAGCAGCCTCCCCGGGCTCCCAGGGGTGGAGACCCAGTACTTC. It translates to CASSLPGLPGVETQYF. The chain combines TRBV3-1 (or the pseudogene TRBV3-2) with TRBJ2-5; D may be TRBD1 (6 bases). V was clipped by 4 bases and J by 5 bases, with 20 bases between them. CDR1 and CDR2 (germline): LGHDT, YNNKEL (reference sequence). The CDR3 loop spans 16 amino acids.

This clone appeared a single time. This rearrangement joins TRBV14 to TRBJ1-1; D uncertain. Between the trimmed V and J ends, which lost 3 bases and 4 bases, there was a span of 9 bases. The CDR3 has 13 amino acids. Germline V gene data show CDR1 as SGHDN and CDR2 as FVKESK. The CDR3 loop reads CASSHLGLTEAFF. Here the CDR3 DNA reads TGTGCCAGCAGCCATCTGGGCCTCACTGAAGCTTTCTTT.

The chain combines TRBV5-1 with TRBJ2-3; TRBD2 might be the D (5 bases). Germline loops: CDR1 SGHRS, CDR2 YFSETQ. There are 14 residues in the CDR3. V was clipped by 4 bases and J by 6 bases, with 15 bases between them. CDR3 nucleotides: TGCGCCAGCAGCCTACGTACGGGAATGGATACGCAGTATTTT. This gives the protein CASSLRTGMDTQYF.